This T cell receptor beta chain was sequenced in a study of blood T cell repertoires in COVID-19. The overall study: The United States, Italy and Spain were the sources of the acute and convalescent COVID-19 samples. In each case, the material was cDNA or gDNA derived from T cells, B-cell-depleted T cells, or PBMCs.

In the original workflow: For nucleated cells, counts were estimated from reference gene primer amplification. Repertoires were generated with immunoSEQ multiplex PCR, while TCRdb's copy carries only in-frame clones and drops some. The DNA gave D and trimming, while V, J and clone size come from that table. The table lists about 160,000 clones, around 85% of them singletons. This clone has a handful of counts. Germline V gene data show CDR1 as MDHEN and CDR2 as SYDVKM. J was trimmed by 6 bases and V by 3 bases; bases with no gene match: 1. This CDR3 region has 12 residues. The clonotype originates from a man in his sixties with active or convalescent COVID-19. The sequenced material came from peripheral blood. The chain couples TRBV28 to TRBJ2-7, with TRBD2 identical over 8 bases. DNA of the CDR3: TGTGCCAGCAGTTTCAGCGGGAGCGAGCAGTACTTC. Its translation: CASSFSGSEQYF. Full variable domain (missing parts from reference TRBV28 and TRBJ2-7): DVKVTQSSRYLVKRTGEKVFLECVQDMDHENMFWYRQDPGLGLRLIYFSYDVKMKEKGDIPEGYSVSREKKERFSLILESASTNQTSMYLCASSFSGSEQYFGPGTRLTVT.